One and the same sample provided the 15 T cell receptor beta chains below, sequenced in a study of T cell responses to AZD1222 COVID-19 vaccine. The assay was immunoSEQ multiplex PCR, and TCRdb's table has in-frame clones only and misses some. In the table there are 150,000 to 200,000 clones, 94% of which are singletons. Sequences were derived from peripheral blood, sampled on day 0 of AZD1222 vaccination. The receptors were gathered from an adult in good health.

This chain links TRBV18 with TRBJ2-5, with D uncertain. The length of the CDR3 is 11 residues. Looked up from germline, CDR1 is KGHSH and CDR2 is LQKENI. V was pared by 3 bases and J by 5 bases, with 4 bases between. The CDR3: CASSPSETQYF. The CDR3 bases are TGTGCCAGCTCACCTTCGGAGACCCAGTACTTC.

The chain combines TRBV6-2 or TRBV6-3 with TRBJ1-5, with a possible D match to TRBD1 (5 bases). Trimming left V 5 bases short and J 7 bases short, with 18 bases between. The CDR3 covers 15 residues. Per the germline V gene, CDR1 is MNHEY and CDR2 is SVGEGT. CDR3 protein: CASSRLDSGSQPQHF. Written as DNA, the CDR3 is TGTGCCAGCAGTAGGCTCGATTCAGGGAGCCAGCCCCAGCATTTT.

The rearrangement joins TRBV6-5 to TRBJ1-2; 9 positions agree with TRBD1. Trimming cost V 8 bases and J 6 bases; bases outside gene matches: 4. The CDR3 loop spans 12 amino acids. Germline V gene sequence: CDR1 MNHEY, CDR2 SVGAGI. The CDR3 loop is CASARTGDGYTF. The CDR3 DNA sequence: TGTGCCAGCGCCCGGACAGGGGATGGCTACACCTTC.

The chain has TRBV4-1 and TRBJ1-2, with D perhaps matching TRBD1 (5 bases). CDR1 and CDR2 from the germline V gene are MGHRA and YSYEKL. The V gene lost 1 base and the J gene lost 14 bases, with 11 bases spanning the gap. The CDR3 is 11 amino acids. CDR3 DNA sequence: TGCGCCAGCAGCCAAGCAGGGTGGCAAACCTTC. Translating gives CASSQAGWQTF.

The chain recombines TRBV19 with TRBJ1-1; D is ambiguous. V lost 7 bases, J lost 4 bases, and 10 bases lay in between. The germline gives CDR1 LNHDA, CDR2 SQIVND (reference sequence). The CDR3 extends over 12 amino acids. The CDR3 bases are TGTGCCAGTACCGGTCGGGGCACTGAAGCTTTCTTT. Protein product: CASTGRGTEAFF.

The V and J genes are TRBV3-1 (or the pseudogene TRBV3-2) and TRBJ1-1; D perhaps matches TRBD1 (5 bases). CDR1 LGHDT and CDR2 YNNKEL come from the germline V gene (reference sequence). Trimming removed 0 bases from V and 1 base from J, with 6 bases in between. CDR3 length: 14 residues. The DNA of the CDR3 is TGTGCCAGCAGCCAAGAGACAGAGAACACTGAAGCTTTCTTT. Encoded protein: CASSQETENTEAFF.

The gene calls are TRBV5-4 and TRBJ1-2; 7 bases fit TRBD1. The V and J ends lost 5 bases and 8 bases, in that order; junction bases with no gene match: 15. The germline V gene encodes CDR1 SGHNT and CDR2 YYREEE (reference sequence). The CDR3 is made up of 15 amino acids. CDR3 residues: CASRHYRDSLKGYTF. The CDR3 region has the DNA TGTGCCAGCAGACATTACCGGGACAGTCTCAAAGGCTACACCTTC.

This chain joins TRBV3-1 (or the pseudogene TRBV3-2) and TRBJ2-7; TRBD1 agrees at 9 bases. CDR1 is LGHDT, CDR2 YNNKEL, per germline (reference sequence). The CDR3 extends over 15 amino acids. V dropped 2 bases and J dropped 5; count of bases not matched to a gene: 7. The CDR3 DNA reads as TGTGCCAGCAGCCAAACCCCCGGGACAGGGCACGAGCAGTACTTC. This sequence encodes CASSQTPGTGHEQYF.

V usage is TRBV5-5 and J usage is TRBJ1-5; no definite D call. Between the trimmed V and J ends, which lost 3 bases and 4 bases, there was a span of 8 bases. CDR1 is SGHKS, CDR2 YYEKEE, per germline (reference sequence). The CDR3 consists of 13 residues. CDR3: CASSWVLNQPQHF. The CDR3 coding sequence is TGTGCCAGCAGCTGGGTTTTAAATCAGCCCCAGCATTTT.

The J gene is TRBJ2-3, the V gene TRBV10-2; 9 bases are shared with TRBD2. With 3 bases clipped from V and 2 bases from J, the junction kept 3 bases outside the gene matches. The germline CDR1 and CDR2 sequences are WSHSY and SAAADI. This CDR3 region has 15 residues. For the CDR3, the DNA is TGCGCCAGCAGTGACCCTAGCGGGGCCACAGATACGCAGTATTTT. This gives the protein CASSDPSGATDTQYF.

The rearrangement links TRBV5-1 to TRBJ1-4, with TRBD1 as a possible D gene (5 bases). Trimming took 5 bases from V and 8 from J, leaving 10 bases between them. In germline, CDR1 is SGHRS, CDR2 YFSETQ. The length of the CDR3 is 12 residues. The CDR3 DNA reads TGCGCCAGCAGTTTCCGGGGGGAAAAACTGTTTTTT. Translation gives CASSFRGEKLFF.

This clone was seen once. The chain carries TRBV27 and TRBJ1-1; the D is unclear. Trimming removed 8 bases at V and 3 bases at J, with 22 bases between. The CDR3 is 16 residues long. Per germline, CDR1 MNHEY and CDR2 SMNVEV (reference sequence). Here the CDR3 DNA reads TGTGCCAGCGGGAGAGGGTATAGAAAAACGGACACTGAAGCTTTCTTT. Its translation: CASGRGYRKTDTEAFF.

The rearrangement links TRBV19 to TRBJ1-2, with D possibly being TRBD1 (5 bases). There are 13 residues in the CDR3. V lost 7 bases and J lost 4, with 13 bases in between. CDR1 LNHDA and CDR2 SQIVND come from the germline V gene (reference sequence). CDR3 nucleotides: TGTGCCAGTAACCAGGGAGGGCCCTATGGCTACACCTTC. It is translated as CASNQGGPYGYTF.

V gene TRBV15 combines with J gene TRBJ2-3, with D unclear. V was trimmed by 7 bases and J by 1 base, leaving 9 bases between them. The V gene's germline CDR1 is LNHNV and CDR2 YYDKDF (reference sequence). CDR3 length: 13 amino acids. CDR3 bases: TGTGCCACCAAGTCAGCCGGCACAGATACGCAGTATTTT. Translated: CATKSAGTDTQYF.

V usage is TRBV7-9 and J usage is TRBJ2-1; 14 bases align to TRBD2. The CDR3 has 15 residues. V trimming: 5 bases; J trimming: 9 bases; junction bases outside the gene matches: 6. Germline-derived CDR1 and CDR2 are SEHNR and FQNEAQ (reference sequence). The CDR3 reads CASSRGLAGAFEQFF. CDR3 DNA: TGTGCCAGCAGCCGGGGACTAGCGGGAGCCTTTGAGCAGTTCTTC.